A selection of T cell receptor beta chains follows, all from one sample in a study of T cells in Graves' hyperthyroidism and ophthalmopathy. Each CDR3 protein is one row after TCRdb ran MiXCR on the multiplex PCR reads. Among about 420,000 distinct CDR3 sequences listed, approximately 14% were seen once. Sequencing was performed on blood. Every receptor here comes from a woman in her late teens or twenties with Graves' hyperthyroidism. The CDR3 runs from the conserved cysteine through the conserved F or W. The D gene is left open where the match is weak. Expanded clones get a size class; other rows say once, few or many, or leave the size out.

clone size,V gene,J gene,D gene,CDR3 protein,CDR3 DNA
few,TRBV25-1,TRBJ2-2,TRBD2,CASSIGTSGSGRETGELFF,TGTGCCAGCAGCATCGGGACTAGCGGGAGTGGGCGAGAGACCGGGGAGCTGTTTTTT
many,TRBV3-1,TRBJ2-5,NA,CASSHKTMAFQETQYF,TGTGCCAGCAGCCATAAAACGATGGCTTTCCAAGAGACCCAGTACTTC
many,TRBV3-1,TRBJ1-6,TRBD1,CASSQGTGAGPLHF,TGTGCCAGCAGCCAAGGGACAGGAGCAGGACCCCTCCACTTT
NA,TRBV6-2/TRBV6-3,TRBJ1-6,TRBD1,CAGWGQGNSPLHF,TGTGCCGGCTGGGGACAGGGCAATTCACCCCTCCACTTT
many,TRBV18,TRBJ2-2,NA,CASRAPTGELFF,TGTGCCAGCCGCGCCCCCACCGGGGAGCTGTTTTTT
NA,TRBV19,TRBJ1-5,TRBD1,CASRADRDSNQPRHF,TGTGCCAGTAGGGCTGACAGGGATTCCAATCAGCCCCGGCATTTT
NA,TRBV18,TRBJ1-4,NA,CASSPARTATNEKLFF,TGTGCCAGCTCACCAGCCCGGACGGCAACTAATGAAAAACTGTTTTTT
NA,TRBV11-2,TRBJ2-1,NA,CASSSGMGQFF,TGTGCCAGCAGCTCAGGGATGGGGCAGTTCTTC
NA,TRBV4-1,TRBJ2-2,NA,CASSQEMRVTTGELFF,TGCGCCAGCAGCCAGGAAATGAGGGTTACCACCGGGGAGCTGTTTTTT
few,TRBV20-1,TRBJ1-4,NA,CSAREATNEKLFF,TGCAGTGCTAGAGAGGCGACTAATGAAAAACTGTTTTTT
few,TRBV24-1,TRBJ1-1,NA,CATSGGVMNTEAFF,TGTGCCACCAGTGGCGGGGTAATGAACACTGAAGCTTTCTTT
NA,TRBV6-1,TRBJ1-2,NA,CASRTAGRNYGYTF,TGTGCCAGCAGAACGGCAGGGAGGAACTATGGCTACACCTTC
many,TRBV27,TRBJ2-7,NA,CASSFKGPQGYEQYF,TGTGCCAGCAGTTTTAAGGGGCCTCAAGGGTACGAGCAGTACTTC
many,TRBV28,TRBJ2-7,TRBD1,CASRSGTGVHEQYF,TGTGCCAGCAGGTCCGGGACAGGGGTACACGAGCAGTACTTC
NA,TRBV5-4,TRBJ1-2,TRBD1,CASSFRQGQGGYTF,TGTGCCAGCAGCTTCCGACAGGGACAAGGTGGCTACACCTTC
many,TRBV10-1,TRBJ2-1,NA,CASSERVGPYNEQFF,TGCGCCAGCAGTGAGAGGGTGGGCCCGTACAATGAGCAGTTCTTC
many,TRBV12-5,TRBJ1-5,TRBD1,CASGLGQGINQPQHF,TGTGCTAGTGGTTTGGGACAGGGGATCAATCAGCCCCAGCATTTT
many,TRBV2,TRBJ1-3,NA,CASTPSGIGNTIYF,TGTGCCAGCACCCCTTCGGGAATTGGAAACACCATATATTTT
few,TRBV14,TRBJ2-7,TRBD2,CASSPPPGLAGSRYEQYF,TGTGCCAGCAGCCCTCCCCCGGGACTAGCGGGAAGCCGCTACGAGCAGTACTTC
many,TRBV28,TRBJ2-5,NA,CASSQGRGGENQETQYF,TGTGCCAGCAGCCAAGGACGTGGCGGGGAGAACCAAGAGACCCAGTACTTC
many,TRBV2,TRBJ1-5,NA,CASSEETGGGWPQHF,TGTGCCAGCAGTGAGGAGACAGGCGGCGGTTGGCCCCAGCATTTT
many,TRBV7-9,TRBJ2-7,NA,CASSVDRYSYEQYF,TGTGCCAGCAGCGTCGACCGGTACTCCTACGAGCAGTACTTC
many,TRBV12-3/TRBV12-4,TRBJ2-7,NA,CASSLAGEFEQYF,TGTGCCAGCAGTTTAGCAGGGGAATTCGAGCAGTACTTC
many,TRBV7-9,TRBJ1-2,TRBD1,CASSSTTGSGYYGYTF,TGTGCCAGCAGCTCAACGACAGGGTCTGGGTACTATGGCTACACCTTC
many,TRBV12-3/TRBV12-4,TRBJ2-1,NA,CASSRAPRPHEQFF,TGTGCCAGCAGCCGGGCCCCCAGGCCCCATGAGCAGTTCTTC